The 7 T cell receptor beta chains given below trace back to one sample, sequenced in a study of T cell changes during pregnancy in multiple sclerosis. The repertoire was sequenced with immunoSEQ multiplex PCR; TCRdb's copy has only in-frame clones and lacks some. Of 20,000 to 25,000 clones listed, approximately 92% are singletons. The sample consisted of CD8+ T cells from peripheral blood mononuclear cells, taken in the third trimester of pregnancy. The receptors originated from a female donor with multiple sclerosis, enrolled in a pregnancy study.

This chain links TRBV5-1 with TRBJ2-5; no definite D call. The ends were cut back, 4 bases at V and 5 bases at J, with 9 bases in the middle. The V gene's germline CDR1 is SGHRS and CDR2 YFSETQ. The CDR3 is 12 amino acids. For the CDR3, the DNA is TGCGCCAGCAGCCCGAATGCGGAGACCCAGTACTTC. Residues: CASSPNAETQYF.

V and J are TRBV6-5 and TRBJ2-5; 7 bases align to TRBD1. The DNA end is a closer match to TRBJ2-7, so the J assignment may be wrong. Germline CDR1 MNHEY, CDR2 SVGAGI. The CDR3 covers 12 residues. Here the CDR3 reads CASSSTGYEQYF. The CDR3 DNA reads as TGTGCCAGCAGTTCGACAGGGTACGAGCAGTACTTC.

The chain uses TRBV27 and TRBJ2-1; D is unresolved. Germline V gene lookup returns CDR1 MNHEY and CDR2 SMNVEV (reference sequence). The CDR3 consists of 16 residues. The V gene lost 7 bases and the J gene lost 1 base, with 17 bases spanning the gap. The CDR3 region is CASIPTAASSYNEQFF. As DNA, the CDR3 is TGTGCCAGCATCCCAACGGCCGCTAGTTCCTACAATGAGCAGTTCTTC.

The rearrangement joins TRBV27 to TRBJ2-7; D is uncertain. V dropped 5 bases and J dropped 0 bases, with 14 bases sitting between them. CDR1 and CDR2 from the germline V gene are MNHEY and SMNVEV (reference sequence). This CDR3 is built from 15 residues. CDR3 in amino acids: CASSIRKASSYEQYF. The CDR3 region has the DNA TGTGCCAGCAGTATCAGGAAGGCCAGCTCCTACGAGCAGTACTTC.

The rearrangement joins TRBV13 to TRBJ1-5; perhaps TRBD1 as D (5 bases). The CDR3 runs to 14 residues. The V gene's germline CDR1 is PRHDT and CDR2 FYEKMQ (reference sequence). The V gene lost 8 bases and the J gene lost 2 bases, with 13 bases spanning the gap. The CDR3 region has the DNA TGTGCCAGCTCGGCGGGGCCTCGCAATCAGCCCCAGCATTTT. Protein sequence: CASSAGPRNQPQHF.

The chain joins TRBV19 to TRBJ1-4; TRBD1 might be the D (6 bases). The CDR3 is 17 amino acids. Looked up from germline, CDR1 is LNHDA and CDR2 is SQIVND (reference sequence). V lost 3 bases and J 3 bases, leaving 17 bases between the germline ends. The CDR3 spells CASSIRTTGSPNEKLFF. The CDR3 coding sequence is TGTGCCAGTAGTATTCGAACTACAGGGAGCCCTAATGAAAAACTGTTTTTT.

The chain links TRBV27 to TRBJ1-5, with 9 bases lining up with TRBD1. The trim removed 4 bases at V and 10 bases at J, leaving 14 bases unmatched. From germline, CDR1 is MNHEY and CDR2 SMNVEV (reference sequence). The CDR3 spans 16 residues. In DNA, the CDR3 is TGTGCCAGCAGTTCCCTGTGGACAGGGGAAGGAAACCCCCAGCATTTT. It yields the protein CASSSLWTGEGNPQHF.